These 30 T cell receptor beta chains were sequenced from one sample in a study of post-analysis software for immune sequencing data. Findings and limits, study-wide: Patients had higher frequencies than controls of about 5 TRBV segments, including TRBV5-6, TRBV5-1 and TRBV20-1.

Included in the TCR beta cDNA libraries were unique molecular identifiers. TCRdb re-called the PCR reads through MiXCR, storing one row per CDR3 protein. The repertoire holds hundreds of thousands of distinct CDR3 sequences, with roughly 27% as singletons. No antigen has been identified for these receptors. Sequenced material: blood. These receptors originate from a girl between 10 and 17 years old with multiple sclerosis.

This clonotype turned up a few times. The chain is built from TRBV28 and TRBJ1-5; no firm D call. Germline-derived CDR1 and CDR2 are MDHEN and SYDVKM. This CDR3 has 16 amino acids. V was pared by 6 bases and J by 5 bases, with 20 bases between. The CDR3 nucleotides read TGTGCCAGCAGGGGCCTTGGGAGGGTTCCACATCAGCCCCAGCATTTT. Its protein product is CASRGLGRVPHQPQHF.

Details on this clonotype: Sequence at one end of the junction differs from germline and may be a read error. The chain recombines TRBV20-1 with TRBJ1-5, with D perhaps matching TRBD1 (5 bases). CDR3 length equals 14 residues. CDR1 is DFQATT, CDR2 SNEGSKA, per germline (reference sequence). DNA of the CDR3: TGCAGTGCTAGAGATATGGGCAGGGCTCAGTCCCAGCATTTT. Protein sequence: CSARDMGRAQSQHF.

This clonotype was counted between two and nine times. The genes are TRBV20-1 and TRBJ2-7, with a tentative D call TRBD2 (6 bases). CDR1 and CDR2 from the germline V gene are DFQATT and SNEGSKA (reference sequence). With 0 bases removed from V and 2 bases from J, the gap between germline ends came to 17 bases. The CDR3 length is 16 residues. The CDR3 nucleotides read TGCAGTGCTAGAGACCTGAGGCAGGAGGGGACCTACGAGCAGTACTTC. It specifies CSARDLRQEGTYEQYF.

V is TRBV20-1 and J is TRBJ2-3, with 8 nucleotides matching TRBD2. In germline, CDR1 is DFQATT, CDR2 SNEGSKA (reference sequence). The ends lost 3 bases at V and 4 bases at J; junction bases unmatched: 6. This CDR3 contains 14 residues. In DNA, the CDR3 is TGCAGTGCTAGTGGCGCGGGAGGCCCAGATACGCAGTATTTT. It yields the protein CSASGAGGPDTQYF.

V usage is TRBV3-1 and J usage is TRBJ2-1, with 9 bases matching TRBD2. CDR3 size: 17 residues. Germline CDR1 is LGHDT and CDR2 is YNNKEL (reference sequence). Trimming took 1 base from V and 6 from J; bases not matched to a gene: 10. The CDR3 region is CASSQGVAGGGSNEQFF. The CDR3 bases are TGTGCCAGCAGCCAAGGAGTGGCGGGAGGGGGGTCCAATGAGCAGTTCTTC.

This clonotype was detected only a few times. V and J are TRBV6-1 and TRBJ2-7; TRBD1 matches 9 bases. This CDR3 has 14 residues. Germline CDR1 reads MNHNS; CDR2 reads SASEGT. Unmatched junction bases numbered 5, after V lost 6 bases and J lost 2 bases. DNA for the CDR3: TGTGCCAGCAGAGCGGACAGGGGAACCTACGAGCAGTACTTC. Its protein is CASRADRGTYEQYF.

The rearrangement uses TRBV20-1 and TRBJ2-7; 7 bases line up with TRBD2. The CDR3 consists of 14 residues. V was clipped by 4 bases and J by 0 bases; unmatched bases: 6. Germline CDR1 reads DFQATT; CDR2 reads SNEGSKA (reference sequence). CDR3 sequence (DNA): TGCAGTGCTATTGGGGGGGGAGCCTCCTACGAGCAGTACTTC. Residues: CSAIGGGASYEQYF.

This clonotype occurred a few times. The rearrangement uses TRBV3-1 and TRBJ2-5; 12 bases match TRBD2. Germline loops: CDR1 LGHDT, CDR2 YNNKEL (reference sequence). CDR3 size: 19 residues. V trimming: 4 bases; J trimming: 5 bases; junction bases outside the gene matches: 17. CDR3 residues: CASSPHRTSGNLTRETQYF. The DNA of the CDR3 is TGTGCCAGCAGCCCGCACCGGACTAGCGGGAACCTTACCCGGGAGACCCAGTACTTC.

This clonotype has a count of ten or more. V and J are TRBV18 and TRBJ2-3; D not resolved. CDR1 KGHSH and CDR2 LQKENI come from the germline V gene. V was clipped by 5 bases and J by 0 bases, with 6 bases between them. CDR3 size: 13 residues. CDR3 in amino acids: CASSTSSTDTQYF. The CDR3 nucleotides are TGTGCCAGCTCAACGTCTAGCACAGATACGCAGTATTTT.

CDR3 DNA: TGTGCCAGCAGATTACCGAGGGGCAACACTGAAGCTTTCTTT. Its translation is CASRLPRGNTEAFF. This chain uses TRBV28 with TRBJ1-1; the D gene is possibly TRBD1 (5 bases). The CDR3 consists of 14 residues. V was pared by 6 bases and J by 2 bases, with 13 bases between. Germline V gene data show CDR1 as MDHEN and CDR2 as SYDVKM.

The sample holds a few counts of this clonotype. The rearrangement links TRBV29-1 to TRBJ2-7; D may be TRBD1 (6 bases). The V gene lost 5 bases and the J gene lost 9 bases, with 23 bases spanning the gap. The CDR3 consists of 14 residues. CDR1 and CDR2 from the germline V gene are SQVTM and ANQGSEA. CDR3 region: CSVKNRVEIGMQYF. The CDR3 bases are TGCAGCGTTAAAAACAGGGTAGAGATTGGCATGCAGTACTTC.

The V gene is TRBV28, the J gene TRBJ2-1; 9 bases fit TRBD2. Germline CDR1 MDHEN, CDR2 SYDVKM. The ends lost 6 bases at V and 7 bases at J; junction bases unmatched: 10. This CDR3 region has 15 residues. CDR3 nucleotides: TGTGCCAGCAGGTGGGAGCGGGAGGTGAGGAATGAGCAGTTCTTC. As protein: CASRWEREVRNEQFF.

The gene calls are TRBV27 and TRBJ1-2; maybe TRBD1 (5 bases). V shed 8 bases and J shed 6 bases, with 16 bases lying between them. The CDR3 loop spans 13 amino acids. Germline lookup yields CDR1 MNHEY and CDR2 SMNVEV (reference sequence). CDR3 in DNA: TGTGCCAGCCCTGGGGGGGGATCTGATGGCTACACCTTC. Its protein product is CASPGGGSDGYTF.

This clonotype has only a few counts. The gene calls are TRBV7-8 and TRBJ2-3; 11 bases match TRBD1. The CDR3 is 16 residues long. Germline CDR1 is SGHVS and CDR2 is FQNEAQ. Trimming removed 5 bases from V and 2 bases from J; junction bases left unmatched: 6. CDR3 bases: TGTGCCAGCAGCCCGGGACAGGGGGGGAACACAGATACGCAGTATTTT. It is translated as CASSPGQGGNTDTQYF.

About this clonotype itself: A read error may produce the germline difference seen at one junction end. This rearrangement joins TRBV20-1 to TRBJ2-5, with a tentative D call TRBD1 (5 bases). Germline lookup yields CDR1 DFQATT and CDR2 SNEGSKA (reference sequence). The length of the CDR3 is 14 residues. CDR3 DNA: TGCAGTGCTAGCAGGGAAGGGTACCAAGAGGCCCAGTACTTC. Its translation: CSASREGYQEAQYF.

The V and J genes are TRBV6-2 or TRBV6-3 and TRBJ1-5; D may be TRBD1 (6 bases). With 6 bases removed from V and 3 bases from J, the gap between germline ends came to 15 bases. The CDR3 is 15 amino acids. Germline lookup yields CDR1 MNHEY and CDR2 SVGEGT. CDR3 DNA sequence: TGTGCCAGCAGCAAACCGGGGGCCTTCAATCAGCCCCAGCATTTT. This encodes CASSKPGAFNQPQHF.

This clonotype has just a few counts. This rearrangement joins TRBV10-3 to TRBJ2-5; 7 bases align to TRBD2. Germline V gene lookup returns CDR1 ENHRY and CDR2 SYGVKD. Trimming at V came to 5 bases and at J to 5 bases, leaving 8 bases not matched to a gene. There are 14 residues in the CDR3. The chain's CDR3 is CAISTGGPRETQYF. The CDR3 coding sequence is TGTGCCATCAGTACGGGGGGACCTCGGGAGACCCAGTACTTC.

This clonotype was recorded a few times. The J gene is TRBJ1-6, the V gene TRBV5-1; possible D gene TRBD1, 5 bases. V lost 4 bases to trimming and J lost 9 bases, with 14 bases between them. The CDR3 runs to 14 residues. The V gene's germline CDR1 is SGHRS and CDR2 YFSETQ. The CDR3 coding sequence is TGCGCCAGCAGCGGGGAGCAAAGGGGTTCACCCCTCCACTTT. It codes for CASSGEQRGSPLHF. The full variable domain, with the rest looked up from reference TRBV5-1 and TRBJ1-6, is KAGVTQTPRYLIKTRGQQVTLSCSPISGHRSVSWYQQTPGQGLQFLFEYFSETQRNKGNFPGRFSGRQFSNSRSEMNVSTLELGDSALYLCASSGEQRGSPLHFGNGTRLTVT.

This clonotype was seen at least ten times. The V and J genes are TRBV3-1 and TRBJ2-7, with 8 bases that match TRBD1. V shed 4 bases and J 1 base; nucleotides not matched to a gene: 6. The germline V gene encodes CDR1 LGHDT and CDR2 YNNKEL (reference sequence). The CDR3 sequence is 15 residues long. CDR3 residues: CASSPSNRGSYEQYF. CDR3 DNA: TGTGCCAGCAGCCCGTCCAACAGGGGGTCCTACGAGCAGTACTTC.

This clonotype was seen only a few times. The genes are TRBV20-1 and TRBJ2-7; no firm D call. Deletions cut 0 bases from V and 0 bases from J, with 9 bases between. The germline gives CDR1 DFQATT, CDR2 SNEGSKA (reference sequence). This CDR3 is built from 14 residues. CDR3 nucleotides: TGCAGTGCTAGAGATTTCGGCGGCTCCTACGAGCAGTACTTC. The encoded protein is CSARDFGGSYEQYF.

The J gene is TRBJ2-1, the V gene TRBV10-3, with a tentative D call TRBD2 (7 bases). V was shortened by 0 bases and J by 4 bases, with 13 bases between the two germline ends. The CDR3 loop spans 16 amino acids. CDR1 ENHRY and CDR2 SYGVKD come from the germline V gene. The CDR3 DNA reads TGTGCCATCAGTGAGTCGGGGGGGGCAAAATACAATGAGCAGTTCTTC. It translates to CAISESGGAKYNEQFF.

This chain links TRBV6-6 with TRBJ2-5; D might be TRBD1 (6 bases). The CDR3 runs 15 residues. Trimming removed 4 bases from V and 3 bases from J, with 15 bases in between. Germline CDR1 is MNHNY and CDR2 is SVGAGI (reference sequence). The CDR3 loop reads CASSLIQGQEETQYF. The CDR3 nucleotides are TGTGCCAGCAGTTTAATCCAGGGGCAGGAAGAGACCCAGTACTTC.

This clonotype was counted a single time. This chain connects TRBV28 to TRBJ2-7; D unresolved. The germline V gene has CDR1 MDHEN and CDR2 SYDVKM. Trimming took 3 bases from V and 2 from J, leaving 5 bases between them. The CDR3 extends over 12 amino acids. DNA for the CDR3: TGTGCCAGCAGTTTCAAGGCCTACGAGCAGTACTTC. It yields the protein CASSFKAYEQYF.

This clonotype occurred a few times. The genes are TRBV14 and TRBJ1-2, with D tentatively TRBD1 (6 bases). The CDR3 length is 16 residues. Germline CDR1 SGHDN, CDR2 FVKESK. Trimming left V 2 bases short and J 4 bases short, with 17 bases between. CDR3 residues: CASSQPGGAFGYGYTF. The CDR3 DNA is TGTGCCAGCAGCCAACCGGGGGGCGCCTTCGGCTATGGCTACACCTTC.

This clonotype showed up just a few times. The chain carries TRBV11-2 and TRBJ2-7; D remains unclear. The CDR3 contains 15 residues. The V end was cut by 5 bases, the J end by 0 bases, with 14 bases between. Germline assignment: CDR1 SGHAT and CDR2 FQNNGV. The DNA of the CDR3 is TGTGCCAGCAGCCCATTTTGGGGTCCCTCCTACGAGCAGTACTTC. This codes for CASSPFWGPSYEQYF.

The chain's CDR3 is CASSHSSGTNYGYTF. CDR3 nucleotides: TGCGCCAGCAGCCACTCATCCGGTACTAACTATGGCTACACCTTC. The chain joins TRBV4-1 to TRBJ1-2, with D uncertain. The germline gives CDR1 MGHRA, CDR2 YSYEKL. The V gene lost 3 bases and the J gene lost 0 bases, with 11 bases spanning the gap. CDR3 size: 15 residues.

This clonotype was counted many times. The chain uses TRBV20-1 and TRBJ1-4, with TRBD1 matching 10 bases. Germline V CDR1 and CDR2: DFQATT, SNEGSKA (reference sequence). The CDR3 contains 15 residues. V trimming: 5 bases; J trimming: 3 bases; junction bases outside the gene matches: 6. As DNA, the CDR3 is TGCAGTGCTGGGGGACAGGGGCCCCCTAATGAAAAACTGTTTTTT. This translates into CSAGGQGPPNEKLFF.

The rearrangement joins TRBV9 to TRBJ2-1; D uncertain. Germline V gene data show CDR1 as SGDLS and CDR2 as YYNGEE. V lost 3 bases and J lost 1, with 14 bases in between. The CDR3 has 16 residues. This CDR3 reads CASSAPSGLSYNEQFF. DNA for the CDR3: TGTGCCAGCAGCGCGCCTTCCGGGCTTTCCTACAATGAGCAGTTCTTC.

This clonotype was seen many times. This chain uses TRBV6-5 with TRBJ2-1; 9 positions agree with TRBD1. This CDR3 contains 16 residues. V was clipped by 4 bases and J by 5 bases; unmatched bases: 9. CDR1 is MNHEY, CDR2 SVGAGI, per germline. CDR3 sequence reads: CASSSSGTGLDNEQFF. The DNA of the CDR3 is TGTGCCAGCAGTTCCTCGGGGACAGGGCTGGACAATGAGCAGTTCTTC.

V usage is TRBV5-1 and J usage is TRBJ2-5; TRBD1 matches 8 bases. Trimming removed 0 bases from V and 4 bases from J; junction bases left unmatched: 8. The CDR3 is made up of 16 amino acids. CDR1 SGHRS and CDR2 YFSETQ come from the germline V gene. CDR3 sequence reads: CASSLAGGQVGETQYF. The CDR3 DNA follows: TGCGCCAGCAGCTTGGCAGGGGGACAGGTTGGAGAGACCCAGTACTTC. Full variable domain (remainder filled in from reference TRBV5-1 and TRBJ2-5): KAGVTQTPRYLIKTRGQQVTLSCSPISGHRSVSWYQQTPGQGLQFLFEYFSETQRNKGNFPGRFSGRQFSNSRSEMNVSTLELGDSALYLCASSLAGGQVGETQYFGPGTRLLVL.